This TCR beta chain is drawn from a study of T cells in Graves' hyperthyroidism and ophthalmopathy. Authors of the study amplified TCR beta CDR3 regions from RNA transcripts. Carried out on the TCR CDR3, a first-round RT-PCR used the HTBI primer set. TCRdb passed the multiplex PCR reads through MiXCR, listing each CDR3 protein once. Of about 720,000 distinct CDR3 sequences listed, over 15% were seen once; the top ten hold over 15%. The PBMCs studied were ones that came from 10 ml fresh peripheral blood. CDR1 and CDR2 from the germline V gene are SGHTA and FQGNSA. The V and J ends lost 4 bases and 4 bases respectively, with 11 bases between them. This CDR3 has 15 residues. This clonotype was detected a few times.

This chain connects TRBV7-2 to TRBJ1-6; possible D gene TRBD1, 5 bases. The sequence derives from a woman aged 50 to 60 with Graves' hyperthyroidism that later progressed to Graves' ophthalmopathy. The sequenced sample consisted of blood. The CDR3 loop is CASSSRQTYNSPLHF. CDR3 coding DNA: TGTGCCAGCAGCTCCCGACAGACATATAATTCACCCCTCCACTTT. The variable domain in full, completed from reference TRBV7-2 and TRBJ1-6, reads GAGVSQSPSNKVTEKGKDVELRCDPISGHTALYWYRQSLGQGLEFLIYFQGNSAPDKSGLPSDRFSAERTGGSVSTLTIQRTQQEDSAVYLCASSSRQTYNSPLHFGNGTRLTVT.